The T cell receptor beta chain described here comes from a study of T cells in pancreatic ductal adenocarcinoma (dated by TCRdb to about 2017). Looking at the study overall: Seeking insight into the adaptive T-cell response that arises naturally, the researchers examined how many CD8+ T cells infiltrated tumors of resected pancreatic ductal adenocarcinoma, where they sat, and what features they had, alongside the same properties of suppressive cells. Results the study describes overall, beyond this receptor: Since most pancreatic cancer patients present with inoperable disease, the resected cohort was skewed toward the minority of patients who had early-stage disease. Compared with tumor samples, blood samples had more total productive templates and approximately 8-fold more unique clonotypes. Comparisons of clonality between tumor and blood may be biased toward lower diversity because tumors are enriched in CD45RO+ effector T cells rather than naive T cells. T-cell clonality did not differ significantly between tumor and blood, with mean clonality approximately 0.11 in tumors and just over 0.07 in blood.

On this clone itself: Its antigen is still unknown. No quality values exist for individual bases; no much larger clone is one base distant.

V and J lose 1 base and 3 bases, and a span of 5 bases separates them. Including the terminal cysteine and phenylalanine, the CDR3 comprises 13 residues. Only the CDR3 DNA stays, 39 bases, in frame from base 1. CDR1 and CDR2 are read off the germline V gene as KGHSH and LQKENI. TCR beta CDR3 regions were amplified from genomic DNA using the immunoSEQ hsTCRB kit. High-throughput TRB CDR3 sequencing was performed on an Illumina HiSeq system. The original methods were these. Sequencing reads were analyzed with the immunoSEQ software, and nonproductive sequences with premature stops or frame-shifts were excluded. Clonality of the repertoire was calculated as one minus the Shannon entropy normalized by log2 of the number of unique productive sequences. This is the immuneACCESS table as TCRdb keeps it, with only in-frame sequences that have V and J called. A part of the clones is gone; compared with another copy, unresolved V genes explain less than half, and the rest is unexplained. V, J and clone size were drawn from that table, and D and trimming were deduced from the DNA. The sample table contains about 98,000 clones; only one count was recorded for nearly 95% of them. The ten largest clones capture less than 4% of the sample.

Pancreatic ductal adenocarcinoma patients who had undergone surgery without neoadjuvant therapy were selected. Peripheral blood was collected in heparin tubes, and PBMCs were isolated by histopaque density gradient and cryopreserved in roughly 9.5% DMSO. The DNeasy Blood and Tissue Kit, with Proteinase K and RNase treatment, was used to extract genomic DNA from 6 or 7 PBMC specimens and 9 flash-frozen tumor specimens. The chain is assembled from TRBV18 and TRBJ2-3, with a weak D call of TRBD1 (5 bases match). The TCR originated in a human donor with pancreatic ductal adenocarcinoma. Sequencing was done on a sample of PBMCs. The CDR3 region: CASSPQGTDTQYF. Here is the DNA: TGTGCCAGCTCACCACAGGGGACAGATACGCAGTATTTT. Beyond the CDR3, the reference TRBV18 and TRBJ2-3 genes provide the residues; the full variable domain reads: NAGVMQNPRHLVRRRGQEARLRCSPMKGHSHVYWYRQLPEEGLKFMVYLQKENIIDESGMPKERFSAEFPKEGPSILRIQQVVRGDSAAYFCASSPQGTDTQYFGPGTRLTVL.